Below, one T cell receptor beta chain is given with its context. Its antigen is not identified. Quantitative 5'-RACE with molecular barcodes generated TCR beta libraries. TCRdb re-called the 5' RACE reads through MiXCR, storing one row per CDR3 protein. The top ten clones hold approximately 0.93% of a sample with around 480,000 distinct CDR3 sequences, roughly 17% of them seen once. This sample was taken from a study of CD8 T cells in ankylosing spondylitis. Findings and limits, study-wide: There was a TCR beta motif, made of eight highly homologous variants, that appeared characteristic of ankylosing spondylitis blood. Disease-linked clones, CD8+, were relatively rare in peripheral blood. Matched synovial fluid from ankylosing spondylitis patients was reported to be enriched for disease-linked clones.

Losses at the gene ends were 4 bases for V and 0 bases for J; bases not matched to a gene: 7. The CDR3 runs to 17 residues. Per the germline V gene, CDR1 is KGHSH and CDR2 is LQKENI. The TCR comes from a male donor with ankylosing spondylitis. The chain recombines TRBV18 with TRBJ1-4; TRBD1 matches 8 bases. Specimen: blood, either unsorted or a sorted T cell fraction (not recorded which). The CDR3 loop is CASSRANRGSTNEKLFF. The CDR3, as DNA: TGTGCCAGCTCACGAGCTAACAGGGGGTCAACTAATGAAAAACTGTTTTTT. Based on the CDR3 plus reference TRBV18 and TRBJ1-4, the full variable domain is NAGVMQNPRHLVRRRGQEARLRCSPMKGHSHVYWYRQLPEEGLKFMVYLQKENIIDESGMPKERFSAEFPKEGPSILRIQQVVRGDSAAYFCASSRANRGSTNEKLFFGSGTQLSVL.